This T cell receptor beta chain was profiled in a study of cytomegalovirus exposure and HLA in healthy donors. This clone has a single count. Its antigen is undetermined. Each donor's status was that of a healthy bone marrow donor. Overall study findings and caveats: Solely CMV serostatus was available to characterize immune exposure. Based on reports, TCR beta sequences accurately predicted HLA-A and HLA-B alleles for most subjects.

With 0 bases removed from V and 5 bases from J, the gap between germline ends came to 16 bases. Germline CDR1 reads ENHRY; CDR2 reads SYGVKD. The length of the CDR3 is 16 residues. Primers included in the PCR were 60 Vbeta and 13 Jbeta primers. Some clones are missing from TCRdb's copy, which holds only in-frame ones; the method was immunoSEQ multiplex PCR. Of over 80,000 clones listed, around three quarters are singletons. J is TRBJ1-1 and V is TRBV10-3, with a weak D call TRBD1 (6 bases). This sequence was found in a man aged 55 to 69 in good health and CMV-seropositive. The sample taken for sequencing was PBMCs. Written as DNA, the CDR3 is TGTGCCATCAGTGAGTCTTGGCGCAGGGGTGGAACTGAAGCTTTCTTT. Translation gives CAISESWRRGGTEAFF.